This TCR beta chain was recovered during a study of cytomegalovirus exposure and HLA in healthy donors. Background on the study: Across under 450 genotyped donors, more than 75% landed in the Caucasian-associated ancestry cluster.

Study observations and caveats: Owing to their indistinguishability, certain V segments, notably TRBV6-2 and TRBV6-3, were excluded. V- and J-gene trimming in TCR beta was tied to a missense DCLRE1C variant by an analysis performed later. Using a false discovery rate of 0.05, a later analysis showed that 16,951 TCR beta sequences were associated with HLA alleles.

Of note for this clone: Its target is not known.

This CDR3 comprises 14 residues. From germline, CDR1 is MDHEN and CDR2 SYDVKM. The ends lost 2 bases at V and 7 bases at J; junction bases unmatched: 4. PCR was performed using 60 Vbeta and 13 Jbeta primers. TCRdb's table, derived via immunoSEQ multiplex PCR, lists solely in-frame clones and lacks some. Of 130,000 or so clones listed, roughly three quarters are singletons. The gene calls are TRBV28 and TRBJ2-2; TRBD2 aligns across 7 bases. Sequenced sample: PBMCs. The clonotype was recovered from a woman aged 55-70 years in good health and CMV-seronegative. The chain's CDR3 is CASSLGLDGGELFF. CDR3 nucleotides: TGTGCCAGCAGTTTAGGACTAGATGGCGGGGAGCTGTTTTTT. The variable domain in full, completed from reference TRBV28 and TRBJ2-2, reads DVKVTQSSRYLVKRTGEKVFLECVQDMDHENMFWYRQDPGLGLRLIYFSYDVKMKEKGDIPEGYSVSREKKERFSLILESASTNQTSMYLCASSLGLDGGELFFGEGSRLTVL.